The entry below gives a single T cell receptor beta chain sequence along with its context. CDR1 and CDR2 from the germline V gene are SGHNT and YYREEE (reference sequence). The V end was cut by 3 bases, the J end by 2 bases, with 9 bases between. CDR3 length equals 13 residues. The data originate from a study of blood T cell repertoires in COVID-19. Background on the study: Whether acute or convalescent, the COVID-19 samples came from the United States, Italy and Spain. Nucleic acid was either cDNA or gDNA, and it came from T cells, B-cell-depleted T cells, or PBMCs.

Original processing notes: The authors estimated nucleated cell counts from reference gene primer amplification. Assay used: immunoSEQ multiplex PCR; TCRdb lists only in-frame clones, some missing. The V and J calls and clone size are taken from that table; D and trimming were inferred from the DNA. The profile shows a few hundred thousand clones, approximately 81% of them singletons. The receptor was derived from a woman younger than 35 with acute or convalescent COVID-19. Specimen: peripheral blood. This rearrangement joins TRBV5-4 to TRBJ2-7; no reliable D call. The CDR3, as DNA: TGTGCCAGCAGCTCTGGGCTCGCCTACGAGCAGTACTTC. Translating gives CASSSGLAYEQYF.